This T cell receptor beta chain was found in a study of blood T cell repertoires in COVID-19. V shed 7 bases, J shed 3 bases, and the junction held 11 bases outside the gene matches. CDR3 length: 15 amino acids. CDR1 SGHRS and CDR2 YFSETQ come from the germline V gene. Generated by immunoSEQ multiplex PCR, the TCRdb table keeps only in-frame clones and is missing some. The sample consists of under 150,000 clones, approximately 90% of them appearing once. This TCR was sampled from a woman aged 60-70 years with active COVID-19. The sample was peripheral blood. The chain couples TRBV5-1 to TRBJ2-3; the match to TRBD1 covers 7 bases. As DNA, the CDR3 is TGCGCCAGCGGCAGTGGGACAGTGCGTACAGATACGCAGTATTTT. It translates to CASGSGTVRTDTQYF.